The source of this T cell receptor beta chain is a study of cytomegalovirus exposure and HLA in healthy donors. Whole-study findings and limits: The majority of TCR sequences were rare, yet some public TCRs appeared in many donors. The study flagged some 170 TCR beta chains as cytomegalovirus-associated. Three chains linked to CMV were shown in vitro to be specific for CMV antigens.

This clone was seen once. Its matching antigen is unknown. Generated by immunoSEQ multiplex PCR, the TCRdb table keeps only in-frame clones and is missing some. The data show under 200,000 clones, roughly 90% seen once. The validation cohort, a group of over a hundred subjects, included the donors and was separate from the approximately 660-subject first cohort. The receptor comes from a man between 18 and 35 years old in good health and CMV-seropositive. Material for sequencing was PBMCs.

CDR3 DNA: TGTGCCACCACACGGCGGCAGGGTGGTTTTGGGAATCAGCCCCAGCATTTT. Its protein product is CATTRRQGGFGNQPQHF. The V call is TRBV28, the J call TRBJ1-5; possible D gene TRBD1, 5 bases. Deletions cut 10 bases from V and 4 bases from J, with 26 bases between. Germline lookup yields CDR1 MDHEN and CDR2 SYDVKM. The CDR3 is 17 amino acids.